The T cell receptor beta chain described here comes from a study of cytomegalovirus exposure and HLA in healthy donors. The PCR used 60 Vbeta and 13 Jbeta primers. Assay used: immunoSEQ multiplex PCR; TCRdb lists only in-frame clones, some missing. Of 100,000 to 150,000 clones listed, around 81% are singletons. Study outcomes and limitations: Indistinguishable V segments such as TRBV6-2 and TRBV6-3 were excluded. Among TCR beta chains, those listed as cytomegalovirus-associated numbered over 150. The classifier reportedly diagnosed cytomegalovirus status with high specificity and sensitivity.

V trimming: 3 bases; J trimming: 7 bases; junction bases outside the gene matches: 9. CDR1 and CDR2 from the germline V gene are LGHNA and YSLEER. The CDR3 consists of 15 residues. Details on this clone: Its antigen is as yet unknown.

Input material: PBMCs. This TCR derives from a woman in her fifties or sixties in good health and CMV-seronegative. V usage is TRBV4-3 and J usage is TRBJ2-1, with 7 bases matching TRBD1. CDR3 bases: TGCGCCAGCAGCCACGAGACAGGGTTTGTAAATGAGCAGTTCTTC. Its translation: CASSHETGFVNEQFF.